This entry features one T cell receptor beta chain sequence. This sample stems from a study of blood T cell repertoires in COVID-19. Data came from immunoSEQ multiplex PCR; TCRdb stores just in-frame clones and leaves some out. The sample has hundreds of thousands of clones, around 88% seen once. Germline loops: CDR1 SGHTA, CDR2 FQGNSA. This CDR3 has 16 amino acids. V trimming: 1 base; J trimming: 4 bases; junction bases outside the gene matches: 6. The J gene is TRBJ2-3, the V gene TRBV7-2; 9 bases line up with TRBD2. The receptor was isolated from a middle-aged woman who had recovered from COVID-19. The sequenced sample consisted of PBMCs or T cells enriched from blood (not recorded which). CDR3 in amino acids: CASSLGSGLASDTQYF. The CDR3, as DNA: TGTGCCAGCAGCTTAGGTTCGGGACTAGCATCAGATACGCAGTATTTT.